The sequence of this TCR beta chain was determined in a study of CXCR3-negative and CXCR3-positive naive CD8 T cells. The TRB cDNA libraries were prepared by 5' RACE with UMI labels. TCRdb re-called the 5' RACE reads, yielding one record per CDR3 amino acid sequence without DNA. Recorded for this sample: roughly 24,000 distinct CDR3 sequences. Each CD8+ T cell subset was flow-sorted in triplicate. Every sort contained 300,000 cells. The CDR3 has 16 residues. CDR1 is MDHEN and CDR2 is SYDVKM in the germline V gene. The receptor's source is a human donor in good health. Some clones in this sample may be carry-over from other donors' samples. Sequenced input: naive CXCR3- CD8+ T cells from blood. As to subset: CD45RO-CCR7+CD27+CD95- naive CD8+ T cells lacking CXCR3 (TNR3-). The rearrangement uses TRBV28 and TRBJ2-4; TCRdb outputs TRBD1, but without DNA this stays unchecked. CDR3 loop: CASSLSRGGVGDIQYF.